This T cell receptor (beta chain) was recovered during a study of OX40 agonist ivuxolimab in advanced cancers. Study background: It was ivuxolimab, an agonistic anti-OX40 (CD134) antibody, that patients were treated with. Mean age approximately 66 years, range roughly 20 to 85; 82.7% male. Three patients responded partially, comprising one with hepatocellular carcinoma and two with cutaneous melanoma.

Notes on the study in general: The study found that CD8+ T cells averaged more expanded clones than CD4+.

Libraries were prepared by immunoSEQ multiplex PCR; TCRdb keeps only in-frame clonotypes and omits some of them. The sample contains 50,000 to 70,000 clones, about 89% of which appear only once. As regards this clone: Its matching antigen is unknown.

Here the sequenced sample was CD4+ or CD8+ T cells sorted from blood, taken in a trial of the OX40 agonist ivuxolimab. This clonotype was sampled from an adult with an advanced solid tumor such as melanoma, head and neck, liver or kidney cancer.

The CDR3 DNA reads as TGTGCCAGCAGCGGCGGGGGACTCGGCTACGAGCAGTACTTC. This encodes CASSGGGLGYEQYF. The chain employs TRBV5-6 and TRBJ2-7, with TRBD2 identical over 7 bases. The J segment lost 3 bases and the V segment lost 4 bases, leaving 7 bases of the junction unmatched. Germline CDR1 reads SGHDT; CDR2 reads YYEEEE. CDR3 length: 14 amino acids.